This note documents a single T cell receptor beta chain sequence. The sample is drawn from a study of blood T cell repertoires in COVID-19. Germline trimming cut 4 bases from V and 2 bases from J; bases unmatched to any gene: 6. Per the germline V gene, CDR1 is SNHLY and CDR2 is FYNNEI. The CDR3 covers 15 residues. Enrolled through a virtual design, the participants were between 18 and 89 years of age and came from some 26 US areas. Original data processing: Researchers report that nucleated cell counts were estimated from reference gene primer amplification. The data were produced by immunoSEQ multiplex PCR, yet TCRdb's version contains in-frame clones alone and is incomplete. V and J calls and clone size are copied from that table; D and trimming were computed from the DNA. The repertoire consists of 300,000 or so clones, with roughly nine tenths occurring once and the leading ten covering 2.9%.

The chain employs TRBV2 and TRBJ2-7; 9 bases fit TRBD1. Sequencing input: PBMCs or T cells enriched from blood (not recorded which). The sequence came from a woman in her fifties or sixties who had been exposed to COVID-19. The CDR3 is CASSAGTGFPYEQYF. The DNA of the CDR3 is TGTGCCAGCAGTGCCGGGACAGGGTTTCCCTACGAGCAGTACTTC.